This T cell receptor beta chain was sequenced for a study of shared clonotypes between healthy human individuals. Points on this clone: Its antigen remains unknown.

Trimming at V came to 5 bases and at J to 9 bases, leaving 6 bases not matched to a gene. The CDR3 sequence is 12 residues long. The germline V gene has CDR1 SGHTA and CDR2 FQGNSA. TCRdb's table, derived via immunoSEQ multiplex PCR, lists solely in-frame clones and lacks some. The sample yields approximately 980,000 clones, approximately 76% seen once. Study-wide results and limits: Across four donors, naive CD4 shared 5% to 6.5%, naive CD8 over 3%, memory CD4 roughly 2.4%, memory CD8 roughly 0.37%.

The receptor was derived from a young man in good health. The sample was memory CD4+ T cells sorted from blood. Subset meaning: CD45RA-negative fraction. V usage is TRBV7-2 and J usage is TRBJ1-1; 7 nucleotides match TRBD1. CDR3 nucleotides: TGTGCCAGCAGCCCGAGGGACAGTCAAGCTTTCTTT. Its translation is CASSPRDSQAFF.